This entry is about one TCR beta chain. This entry comes from a study of blood T cell repertoires in COVID-19. Study-wide context: Acute-phase and convalescent COVID-19 samples originated in the United States, Italy and Spain. In each case, the material was cDNA or gDNA derived from T cells, B-cell-depleted T cells, or PBMCs.

The V gene's germline CDR1 is MGHRA and CDR2 YSYEKL. After removal of 7 bases from V and 7 bases from J, the junction contained 8 bases not matched to a gene. The CDR3 loop spans 14 amino acids. Profiled with immunoSEQ multiplex PCR; TCRdb holds only in-frame clones, not every one. The table lists roughly 100,000 clones, around nine tenths of them singletons. This TCR derives from a human donor in a cohort sampled during active COVID-19. J is TRBJ2-1 and V is TRBV4-1; the match to TRBD2 covers 9 bases. What was sequenced was peripheral blood. The CDR3 protein is CASTGTSNLNEQFF. CDR3 bases: TGCGCCAGCACCGGGACTAGCAACTTAAATGAGCAGTTCTTC.